The 3 T cell receptor beta chains listed next were all sequenced from one sample in a study of T-cell reconstitution after alpha-beta-depleted transplantation in children. A library of TCRbeta sequences, prepared with unique molecular identifiers, was generated. MiXCR, applied by TCRdb to the PCR reads, yields one record per CDR3 protein. The data contain approximately 400,000 distinct CDR3 sequences, roughly a tenth of them singletons. This material consisted of PBMCs from the stem cell graft donor, taken from the stem cell graft. Receptor source: a human donor who donated a stem cell graft to a child with acute myeloid leukemia.

The V call is TRBV10-3, the J call TRBJ2-7, with TRBD2 identical over 9 bases. The CDR3 is 16 residues long. Per germline, CDR1 ENHRY and CDR2 SYGVKD. V trimming: 3 bases; J trimming: 1 base; junction bases outside the gene matches: 7. The CDR3 here is CAISESGGLASYEQYV. CDR3 in DNA: TGTGCCATCAGTGAAAGCGGGGGGCTGGCTTCCTACGAGCAGTACGTC.

This clonotype was seen at least ten times. The V call is TRBV29-1, the J call TRBJ2-3; the D gene is possibly TRBD2 (6 bases). Looked up from germline, CDR1 is SQVTM and CDR2 is ANQGSEA. V was trimmed by 4 bases and J by 0 bases, leaving 11 bases between them. This CDR3 has 14 residues. As DNA, the CDR3 is TGCAGCGTTGCGGCGGGAACTAGCACAGATACGCAGTATTTT. Its protein product is CSVAAGTSTDTQYF.

The sample holds many counts of this clonotype. The genes are TRBV5-5 and TRBJ2-4; 11 nucleotides agree with TRBD1. The CDR3 is made up of 16 amino acids. From germline, CDR1 is SGHKS and CDR2 YYEKEE (reference sequence). J lost 6 bases, V lost 0 bases, and 5 bases had no gene match. The chain's CDR3 is CASSLDIGTGGNIQYF. CDR3 nucleotide sequence: TGTGCCAGCAGCTTGGATATTGGGACAGGGGGAAACATTCAGTACTTC.